Following are 26 T cell receptor beta chains from one sample sequenced in a study of identical twins. TCRdb re-called the 5' RACE reads with MiXCR, one entry per CDR3 protein. The sample yields fewer than 650,000 distinct CDR3 sequences, around a tenth seen once. Another study also made use of these data, one on yellow fever vaccine responses in identical twins.

Material for sequencing was PBMCs. These receptors all come from a woman between 18 and 29 years old in good health.

V is TRBV30 and J is TRBJ1-2; unclear D gene. Germline V gene sequence: CDR1 GTSNPN, CDR2 SVGIG (reference sequence). The germline V and J ends were trimmed by 0 bases and 10 bases, with 21 bases remaining between them. The CDR3 is 15 amino acids. The CDR3 loop is CAWSVLSYDLALYTF. CDR3 coding DNA: TGTGCCTGGAGTGTCTTATCCTATGACCTGGCCCTCTACACCTTC. Together with reference TRBV30 and TRBJ1-2, the CDR3 gives the full variable domain: SQTIHQWPATLVQPVGSPLSLECTVEGTSNPNLYWYRQAAGRGLQLLFYSVGIGQISSEVPQNLSASRPQDRQFILSSKKLLLSDSGFYLCAWSVLSYDLALYTFGSGTRLTVV.

This clonotype showed up many times. The chain has TRBV29-1 and TRBJ2-7; D is unclear. This CDR3 is built from 10 residues. V lost 4 bases and J lost 3, with 4 bases in between. CDR1 and CDR2 from the germline V gene are SQVTM and ANQGSEA. CDR3 amino acids: CSVADYEQYF. The CDR3 nucleotides are TGCAGCGTTGCCGACTACGAGCAGTACTTC.

This clonotype was counted only a few times. The CDR3 nucleotides read TGTGCCAGCTCAATAACACCGGGACAGGGTGGAGATGGCTACACCTTC. It translates to CASSITPGQGGDGYTF. The V gene is TRBV18, the J gene TRBJ1-2; TRBD1 agrees at 9 bases. V was pared by 5 bases and J by 6 bases, with 13 bases of the junction left unmatched. The CDR3 loop spans 16 amino acids. Per the germline V gene, CDR1 is KGHSH and CDR2 is LQKENI.

CDR3 loop: CATSDAGVNYNEQFF. The CDR3 DNA reads TGTGCCACCAGTGATGCAGGGGTCAACTACAATGAGCAGTTCTTC. The chain has TRBV24-1 and TRBJ2-1, with a weak D call TRBD1 (6 bases). V was shortened by 3 bases and J by 3 bases, with 11 bases between the two germline ends. Germline CDR1 KGHDR, CDR2 SFDVKD. The CDR3 has 15 residues.

In this sample, this clonotype turned up many times. This chain joins TRBV7-2 and TRBJ2-5, with 10 bases fitting TRBD2. V dropped 6 bases and J dropped 9; count of bases not matched to a gene: 10. The CDR3 has 14 residues. CDR1 is SGHTA, CDR2 FQGNSA, per germline. The CDR3 spells CASSGGLAGEAQYF. Here the CDR3 DNA reads TGTGCCAGCAGTGGGGGGCTAGCGGGGGAGGCCCAGTACTTC.

This clonotype was counted at least ten times. The rearrangement uses TRBV7-3 and TRBJ2-2, with TRBD2 matching 8 bases. J was trimmed by 0 bases and V by 4 bases; bases with no gene match: 4. This CDR3 contains 16 residues. Germline loops: CDR1 SGHTA, CDR2 FQGTGA. The CDR3 region has the DNA TGTGCCAGCAGCTCTGTAGCGGGGTCGAACACCGGGGAGCTGTTTTTT. Translating it yields CASSSVAGSNTGELFF. Combining the CDR3 with reference TRBV7-3 and TRBJ2-2 gives the whole variable domain GAGVSQTPSNKVTEKGKYVELRCDPISGHTALYWYRQSLGQGPEFLIYFQGTGAADDSGLPNDRFFAVRPEGSVSTLKIQRTERGDSAVYLCASSSVAGSNTGELFFGEGSRLTVL.

This clonotype was observed a few times. CDR3 bases: TGTGCCAGCAGCCGGCTCAGGACAGACAACTATGGCTACACCTTC. It encodes CASSRLRTDNYGYTF. The chain employs TRBV28 and TRBJ1-2; weak D call: TRBD1 (6 bases). Germline V CDR1 and CDR2: MDHEN, SYDVKM. CDR3 length: 15 amino acids. Trimming removed 6 bases at V and 2 bases at J, with 16 bases between.

The chain couples TRBV7-9 to TRBJ2-3; 8 nucleotides align to TRBD2. The CDR3 has 16 amino acids. The trim removed 1 base at V and 5 bases at J, leaving 8 bases unmatched. Looked up from germline, CDR1 is SEHNR and CDR2 is FQNEAQ (reference sequence). CDR3 protein: CASSLDLGRAGDTQYF. DNA of the CDR3: TGTGCCAGCAGCTTAGACCTCGGGAGGGCCGGAGATACGCAGTATTTT.

The chain employs TRBV12-3 or TRBV12-4 and TRBJ1-5, with TRBD1 matching 7 bases. The CDR3 length is 13 residues. V lost 5 bases, J lost 9 bases, and 7 bases stayed unmatched. The CDR3 region is CASSTRQGGPQHF. In DNA, the CDR3 is TGTGCCAGCAGTACGCGACAGGGCGGGCCCCAGCATTTT.

This chain's CDR3 is CASTKGALAGGPNEQFF. CDR3 sequence (DNA): TGTGCCTCCACCAAAGGGGCACTAGCGGGGGGGCCGAATGAGCAGTTCTTC. The rearrangement links TRBV3-1 to TRBJ2-1, with 13 bases that match TRBD2. Per germline, CDR1 LGHDT and CDR2 YNNKEL (reference sequence). Trimming took 11 bases from V and 7 from J; bases not matched to a gene: 17. The CDR3 has 17 residues.

The chain employs TRBV11-2 and TRBJ2-7; 8 bases are shared with TRBD2. This CDR3 is 15 amino acids long. V gave up 4 bases and J gave up 2 bases; unmatched junction bases: 7. Germline CDR1 reads SGHAT; CDR2 reads FQNNGV. CDR3 DNA: TGTGCCAGCAGCTCCGGGGGGGCGCCAACCTACGAGCAGTACTTC. It translates to CASSSGGAPTYEQYF.

The chain combines TRBV27 with TRBJ2-7; 11 bases are a match to TRBD1. Germline V CDR1 and CDR2: MNHEY, SMNVEV (reference sequence). This CDR3 has 16 amino acids. V shed 2 bases, J shed 2 bases, and the junction held 5 bases outside the gene matches. The CDR3 spells CASSLLLGQGAYEQYF. The DNA for the CDR3 is TGTGCCAGCAGTTTACTTTTGGGACAGGGGGCCTACGAGCAGTACTTC.

This chain uses TRBV20-1 with TRBJ2-7; 12 positions agree with TRBD2. Looked up from germline, CDR1 is DFQATT and CDR2 is SNEGSKA (reference sequence). The trim removed 3 bases at V and 7 bases at J, leaving 7 bases unmatched. The length of the CDR3 is 14 residues. The CDR3 sequence: CSASPLAGGGEQYF. The CDR3 DNA reads as TGCAGTGCTAGTCCACTAGCGGGGGGTGGTGAGCAGTACTTC.

This chain joins TRBV11-2 and TRBJ2-7; 11 bases are shared with TRBD1. There are 16 residues in the CDR3. CDR1 and CDR2 (germline): SGHAT, FQNNGV. Trimming at V came to 5 bases and at J to 3 bases, leaving 9 bases not matched to a gene. The CDR3 DNA follows: TGTGCCAGCAGCCTTCCGGACAGGGGGCGCATCTACGAGCAGTACTTC. Protein: CASSLPDRGRIYEQYF.

This clonotype was detected only a few times. This rearrangement joins TRBV6-2 or TRBV6-3 to TRBJ2-1, with 10 bases lining up with TRBD1. V was clipped by 2 bases and J by 7 bases; unmatched bases: 5. The CDR3 covers 15 residues. CDR1 is MNHEY, CDR2 SVGEGT, per germline. The DNA for the CDR3 is TGTGCCAGCAGTTACCGGGACAGGGGTAGGAATGAGCAGTTCTTC. This translates into CASSYRDRGRNEQFF.

As DNA, the CDR3 is TGCAGCGTTGAAAAGGAAGGCGAGCAGTACTTC. Amino acids: CSVEKEGEQYF. This sequence joins TRBV29-1 and TRBJ2-7; D gene ambiguous. The V and J ends lost 2 bases and 6 bases respectively, with 8 bases between them. The CDR3 has 11 amino acids. CDR1 and CDR2 from the germline V gene are SQVTM and ANQGSEA.

A few counts support this clonotype. The chain couples TRBV20-1 to TRBJ2-5; 8 positions match TRBD2. V lost 4 bases and J lost 5; bases outside the gene matches: 12. CDR1 and CDR2 from the germline V gene are DFQATT and SNEGSKA (reference sequence). CDR3 length: 15 residues. The CDR3 DNA is TGCAGTGCTAACCGAGCGGGAGCGGGTGGGGAGACCCAGTACTTC. It is translated as CSANRAGAGGETQYF.

This clonotype has ten or more counts. This chain uses TRBV27 with TRBJ2-5; 7 positions agree with TRBD2. The V gene end was trimmed by 2 bases and the J gene end by 5 bases; junction bases not matched to a gene: 2. Germline V CDR1 and CDR2: MNHEY, SMNVEV (reference sequence). This CDR3 has 13 residues. The CDR3 region has the DNA TGTGCCAGCAGTTTAAGGGAGGGGGAGACCCAGTACTTC. Its protein product is CASSLREGETQYF.

V and J are TRBV2 and TRBJ2-3, with a weak D call TRBD1 (8 bases). V lost 4 bases, J lost 4 bases, and 15 bases lay in between. CDR1 is SNHLY, CDR2 FYNNEI, per germline. The CDR3 is made up of 15 amino acids. The CDR3 spells CASSGTGGVADTQYF. For the CDR3, the DNA is TGTGCCAGCAGTGGCACAGGGGGGGTCGCAGATACGCAGTATTTT.

In the case of this clonotype: Mismatch with germline at one junction end may stem from a read error. The rearrangement joins TRBV12-3 or TRBV12-4 to TRBJ2-7; tentatively, D is TRBD2 (5 bases). This CDR3 comprises 19 residues. This CDR3 is CARSLGSGFGLGFSHEQYF. The CDR3 DNA reads as TGTGCCCGCAGTTTAGGGAGTGGTTTTGGGTTGGGATTTTCCCACGAGCAGTACTTC.

The chain employs TRBV5-6 and TRBJ1-1, with no clear D. CDR1 is SGHDT, CDR2 YYEEEE, per germline. The CDR3 spans 14 residues. Trimming removed 0 bases at V and 11 bases at J, with 17 bases between. The CDR3 sequence: CASSLDSVGRGAFF. CDR3 nucleotides: TGTGCCAGCAGCTTGGATTCGGTCGGGCGAGGGGCTTTCTTT.

This clonotype was detected many times. The gene calls are TRBV20-1 and TRBJ2-5; either TRBD1 or TRBD2 may supply D (6 bases each). The CDR3 totals 13 residues. Germline V lookup: CDR1 DFQATT, CDR2 SNEGSKA (reference sequence). Deletions cut 5 bases from V and 2 bases from J, with 12 bases between. CDR3 protein: CSAGGGYQETQYF. The CDR3 DNA reads as TGCAGTGCTGGAGGGGGATATCAAGAGACCCAGTACTTC.

This clonotype came up a few times. This chain joins TRBV29-1 and TRBJ2-1, with TRBD2 matching 7 bases. Germline assignment: CDR1 SQVTM and CDR2 ANQGSEA. This CDR3 is built from 14 residues. V lost 7 bases and J lost 5; bases outside the gene matches: 11. The CDR3 sequence: CSGERGRAHNEQFF. The CDR3 DNA is TGCAGCGGGGAGCGGGGCAGGGCACACAATGAGCAGTTCTTC.

This clonotype was seen more than once but under ten times. V is TRBV5-1 and J is TRBJ2-7; D possibly corresponds to TRBD2 (6 bases). The V gene lost 3 bases and the J gene lost 0 bases, with 13 bases spanning the gap. This CDR3 has 15 residues. Germline CDR1 reads SGHRS; CDR2 reads YFSETQ. For the CDR3, the DNA is TGCGCCAGCAGCTGGGACCCCGGGGGCTCCTACGAGCAGTACTTC. The encoded protein is CASSWDPGGSYEQYF.

In nucleotides, the CDR3 is TGCAGTGCTAGAGACGCCAGAACTTCCTACGAGCAGTACTTC. It codes for CSARDARTSYEQYF. The chain uses TRBV20-1 and TRBJ2-7; D remains unclear. The CDR3 totals 14 residues. CDR1 DFQATT and CDR2 SNEGSKA come from the germline V gene (reference sequence). V dropped 0 bases and J dropped 1 base, with 10 bases sitting between them.

There are a few counts of this clonotype. V is TRBV15 and J is TRBJ2-3; 9 bases line up with TRBD2. This CDR3 region has 14 residues. The ends lost 8 bases at V and 5 bases at J; junction bases unmatched: 8. Germline V gene data show CDR1 as LNHNV and CDR2 as YYDKDF (reference sequence). The CDR3: CATQEGLARDTQYF. CDR3 DNA sequence: TGTGCCACCCAAGAGGGACTAGCTAGAGATACGCAGTATTTT.